The 27 T cell receptor beta chains reported below all come from one sample, sequenced in a study of glioma-infiltrating T cells. Amplification of TCR alpha and beta CDR3 regions from RNA used iRepertoire nested multiplex PCR. TCRdb called the multiplex PCR reads again in MiXCR, with one record for every CDR3 protein. The sample shows approximately 190,000 distinct CDR3 sequences, 32% of them seen only once. Sequences were obtained from glioma tissue, nonneoplastic brain tissue, or PBMCs (not recorded which). These TCRs come from a human donor with low-grade glioma or glioblastoma, undergoing nonglioma brain surgery, or in good health (not recorded which).

Ten or more counts support this clonotype. V gene TRBV6-1 combines with J gene TRBJ1-1, with TRBD1 matching over 8 bases. CDR3 length equals 15 residues. V trimming: 2 bases; J trimming: 1 base; junction bases outside the gene matches: 3. CDR1 and CDR2 (germline): MNHNS, SASEGT. In DNA form, the CDR3 reads TGTGCCAGCAGTGAACAGGGGGCAAGGAACACTGAAGCTTTCTTT. It specifies CASSEQGARNTEAFF.

This clonotype was counted many times. V is TRBV27 and J is TRBJ1-5; D is possibly TRBD1 (6 bases). Germline V CDR1 and CDR2: MNHEY, SMNVEV (reference sequence). This CDR3 region has 15 residues. The V and J ends lost 5 bases and 7 bases respectively, with 18 bases between them. In DNA form, the CDR3 reads TGTGCCAGCAGTCCCCGGGCCGGGGGGCGACAGCCCCAGCATTTT. This encodes CASSPRAGGRQPQHF.

This clonotype was seen repeatedly, ten times or more. This chain connects TRBV14 to TRBJ1-1; D uncertain. CDR1 is SGHDN, CDR2 FVKESK, per germline. The germline V and J ends were trimmed by 8 bases and 1 base, with 20 bases remaining between them. This CDR3 is 16 amino acids long. CDR3 sequence: CASFPSIRGWNTEAFF. CDR3 nucleotide sequence: TGTGCCAGCTTTCCGTCCATACGGGGTTGGAACACTGAAGCTTTCTTT.

The chain is built from TRBV18 and TRBJ2-7; 8 bases map to TRBD1. V was clipped by 2 bases and J by 6 bases; unmatched bases: 12. Germline lookup yields CDR1 KGHSH and CDR2 LQKENI. This CDR3 has 16 residues. This chain's CDR3 is CASSPGARTGYGEQYF. CDR3 bases: TGTGCCAGCTCACCAGGAGCTCGGACAGGGTACGGCGAGCAGTACTTC.

A few counts support this clonotype. The chain combines TRBV4-3 with TRBJ2-1; TRBD2 aligns across 9 bases. Looked up from germline, CDR1 is LGHNA and CDR2 is YSLEER. CDR3 length: 17 amino acids. The V gene end was trimmed by 3 bases and the J gene end by 2 bases; junction bases not matched to a gene: 8. This chain's CDR3 is CASSQGIGLATYNEQFF. The CDR3, as DNA: TGCGCCAGCAGCCAGGGGATCGGACTAGCGACCTACAATGAGCAGTTCTTC.

This clonotype was detected many times. The V call is TRBV11-2, the J call TRBJ1-2; D uncertain. The CDR3 runs to 15 residues. V was pared by 4 bases and J by 4 bases, with 16 bases between. Germline V CDR1 and CDR2: SGHAT, FQNNGV. The CDR3 region has the DNA TGTGCCAGCAGCTCCTACCGTGGCCGCTCCTATGGCTACACCTTC. It yields the protein CASSSYRGRSYGYTF.

This clonotype came up many times. The CDR3 region has the DNA TGTGCCAGCAGTTTATTTTTGGGCAATGAGCAGTTCTTC. Protein: CASSLFLGNEQFF. The chain has TRBV28 and TRBJ2-1; D is ambiguous. The CDR3 length is 13 residues. Germline V gene data show CDR1 as MDHEN and CDR2 as SYDVKM. Trimming cost V 1 base and J 6 bases, with 7 bases left between them.

This clonotype was observed many times. This chain links TRBV12-5 with TRBJ1-5; possibly TRBD1 for D (6 bases). The CDR3 is made up of 13 amino acids. Trimming removed 2 bases at V and 8 bases at J, with 10 bases between. Looked up from germline, CDR1 is LGHNT and CDR2 is FRNRAP. The CDR3 DNA is TGTGCTAGTGGTTTGCAGGGGCTGGAGCCCCAGCATTTT. Its translation is CASGLQGLEPQHF.

This clonotype was counted only a few times. V and J are TRBV5-1 and TRBJ1-1; D remains unclear. The V end lost 2 bases, the J end lost 2 bases, and 13 bases lay between the germline ends. The CDR3 runs to 15 residues. Germline V gene data show CDR1 as SGHRS and CDR2 as YFSETQ. The DNA of the CDR3 is TGCGCCAGCAGCTTCCGGGGAGGTAGAAACACTGAAGCTTTCTTT. This encodes CASSFRGGRNTEAFF. The whole variable domain, remainder taken from reference TRBV5-1 and TRBJ1-1, is KAGVTQTPRYLIKTRGQQVTLSCSPISGHRSVSWYQQTPGQGLQFLFEYFSETQRNKGNFPGRFSGRQFSNSRSEMNVSTLELGDSALYLCASSFRGGRNTEAFFGQGTRLTVV.

This clonotype was observed at least ten times. This sequence joins TRBV28 and TRBJ2-1, with TRBD2 matching 8 bases. Germline V gene sequence: CDR1 MDHEN, CDR2 SYDVKM. Trimming cost V 10 bases and J 4 bases; bases outside gene matches: 6. This CDR3 is 13 amino acids long. The CDR3: CATWTSSYNEQFF. Here the CDR3 DNA reads TGTGCCACCTGGACTAGCAGTTACAATGAGCAGTTCTTC.

This clonotype was counted many times. The gene calls are TRBV12-3 or TRBV12-4 and TRBJ2-1; no clear D. The CDR3 totals 16 residues. The V end lost 6 bases, the J end lost 0 bases, and 15 bases lay between the germline ends. The CDR3, as DNA: TGTGCCAGCAGCCCCTCCCGCCTTAGCTCCTACAATGAGCAGTTCTTC. Translating gives CASSPSRLSSYNEQFF.

This clonotype was counted at least ten times. V and J are TRBV12-3 or TRBV12-4 and TRBJ2-3; D is ambiguous. V lost 6 bases, J lost 6 bases, and 10 bases lay in between. CDR3 size: 12 residues. CDR3 in DNA: TGTGCCAGCAGGTCAACGGAGGATACGCAGTATTTT. Amino acids: CASRSTEDTQYF.

In this sample, this clonotype turned up many times. The chain combines TRBV28 with TRBJ2-3; D may match TRBD1 or TRBD2 (5 bases each). This CDR3 spans 13 amino acids. Looked up from germline, CDR1 is MDHEN and CDR2 is SYDVKM. V was clipped by 8 bases and J by 5 bases, with 14 bases between them. CDR3 amino acids: CASGLGVEDTQYF. The CDR3 region has the DNA TGTGCCAGCGGGTTGGGGGTGGAAGATACGCAGTATTTT.

Details on this clonotype: This sequence may be a read error, since a much larger clone differs from it by one base. This chain links TRBV7-3 with TRBJ2-3, with D unresolved. V gave up 1 base and J gave up 2 bases, with 19 bases separating them. This CDR3 comprises 18 residues. Germline CDR1 SGHTA, CDR2 FQGTGA. CDR3 residues: CASSLSRLALVHTDTQYF. Written as DNA, the CDR3 is TGTGCCAGCAGCTTAAGCCGCTTAGCTTTGGTACACACAGATACGCAGTATTTT.

This clonotype was found a few times. The J gene is TRBJ1-1, the V gene TRBV5-1; weak D call: TRBD1 (6 bases). This CDR3 has 17 residues. Trimming took off 4 bases at V and 1 base at J, with 20 bases between the two ends. CDR1 is SGHRS, CDR2 YFSETQ, per germline. The CDR3 spells CASSTGQILRGNTEAFF. In nucleotides, the CDR3 is TGCGCCAGCAGCACCGGACAGATTCTCAGGGGGAACACTGAAGCTTTCTTT.

This chain uses TRBV4-2 with TRBJ1-1; D remains ambiguous. Between the trimmed V and J ends, which lost 0 bases and 1 base, there was a span of 18 bases. Germline V gene data show CDR1 as LGHNA and CDR2 as YNFKEQ. The CDR3 is 18 amino acids. The CDR3: CASSQEMGSPKENTEAFF. In nucleotides, the CDR3 is TGTGCCAGCAGCCAAGAAATGGGCAGCCCAAAAGAGAACACTGAAGCTTTCTTT.

The rearrangement uses TRBV6-5 and TRBJ2-1; D is unclear. V was cut by 4 bases and J by 8 bases, with 6 bases left in between. Germline-derived CDR1 and CDR2 are MNHEY and SVGAGI. The CDR3 length is 11 residues. The CDR3 region has the DNA TGTGCCAGCAGTTCGGTATATGAGCAGTTCTTC. It yields the protein CASSSVYEQFF.

This clonotype has a count of ten or more. Written as DNA, the CDR3 is TGTGCCAGCGCAACAGGGGAGCAGTACTTC. This translates into CASATGEQYF. The chain carries TRBV2 and TRBJ2-4; 7 bases fit TRBD1. The CDR3 runs to 10 residues. The germline gives CDR1 SNHLY, CDR2 FYNNEI. V lost 8 bases to trimming and J lost 13 bases; unmatched junction nucleotides: 5.

Regarding this clonotype: A much larger clone lies a single base off, so this may be a read error. The chain couples TRBV27 to TRBJ2-1; D is possibly TRBD2 (5 bases). The CDR3 loop spans 13 amino acids. The V end was cut by 7 bases, the J end by 14 bases, with 21 bases between. CDR1 and CDR2 (germline): MNHEY, SMNVEV (reference sequence). CDR3 residues: CASTSVPLGWEFF. The CDR3, as DNA: TGTGCCAGCACCTCAGTCCCACTAGGGTGGGAGTTCTTC.

About this clonotype: Lacking the conserved final phenylalanine or tryptophan, this CDR3 likely reflects a read error. This chain uses TRBV4-3 with TRBJ2-7; TRBD2 aligns across 10 bases. V gave up 3 bases and J gave up 6 bases; unmatched junction bases: 11. CDR1 LGHNA and CDR2 YSLEER come from the germline V gene. The CDR3 extends over 16 amino acids. CDR3 bases: TGCGCCAGCAGCCACGGGCTGAGCGGGAGGGCCCCCGAGCAGTACCTC. This gives the protein CASSHGLSGRAPEQYL.

Comment on this clonotype: This sequence may be a read error, since a much larger clone differs from it by one base. This chain uses TRBV4-1 with TRBJ2-1; no clear D. This CDR3 contains 14 residues. Trimming took off 4 bases at V and 5 bases at J, with 12 bases between the two ends. CDR1 is MGHRA, CDR2 YSYEKL, per germline. The CDR3 DNA sequence: TGCGCCAGCAGCCGACTTAACCTCGACAATGAGCAGTTCTTC. This encodes CASSRLNLDNEQFF.

The V gene is TRBV25-1, the J gene TRBJ2-3; either TRBD1 or TRBD2 may supply D (5 bases each). There are 15 residues in the CDR3. Germline CDR1 reads MGHDK; CDR2 reads SYGVNS. V gave up 6 bases and J gave up 0 bases, with 13 bases separating them. The chain's CDR3 is CASSREYGSTDTQYF. CDR3 nucleotides: TGTGCCAGCAGCAGGGAGTACGGTAGCACAGATACGCAGTATTTT.

At least ten counts were recorded for this clonotype. The V call is TRBV20-1, the J call TRBJ1-5, with D hard to call. The ends were cut back, 5 bases at V and 1 base at J, with 12 bases in the middle. Germline V gene sequence: CDR1 DFQATT, CDR2 SNEGSKA (reference sequence). The CDR3 loop spans 14 amino acids. The chain's CDR3 is CSAEAPDSNQPQHF. The CDR3 nucleotides read TGCAGTGCTGAAGCGCCAGACAGCAATCAGCCCCAGCATTTT.

This clonotype was counted at least ten times. This may arise from a read error, as a much more abundant clone is one base away. The V and J genes are TRBV7-6 and TRBJ2-1, with D possibly TRBD2 on 6 matching bases. Germline lookup yields CDR1 SGHVS and CDR2 FNYEAQ. This CDR3 is 13 amino acids long. The ends were cut back, 1 base at V and 9 bases at J, with 10 bases in the middle. The CDR3 DNA reads as TGTGCCAGCAGCTTAGGGGTGGGAGGTGAGCAGTTCTTC. It codes for CASSLGVGGEQFF. The whole variable domain, filled in from reference TRBV7-6 and TRBJ2-1, reads GAGVSQSPRYKVTKRGQDVALRCDPISGHVSLYWYRQALGQGPEFLTYFNYEAQQDKSGLPNDRFSAERPEGSISTLTIQRTEQRDSAMYRCASSLGVGGEQFFGPGTRLTVL.

The rearrangement links TRBV5-1 to TRBJ2-3; 13 nucleotides match TRBD2. V dropped 3 bases and J dropped 2; count of bases not matched to a gene: 6. CDR3 length equals 17 residues. Germline CDR1 and CDR2: SGHRS and YFSETQ. The DNA of the CDR3 is TGCGCCAGCAGCTCCCGACTAGCGGGAGGTTCCACAGATACGCAGTATTTT. Residues: CASSSRLAGGSTDTQYF.

The rearrangement joins TRBV6-1 to TRBJ1-4; 10 bases fit TRBD1. CDR1 is MNHNS and CDR2 is SASEGT in the germline V gene. J was trimmed by 8 bases and V by 6 bases; bases with no gene match: 9. The CDR3 has 15 residues. In DNA, the CDR3 is TGTGCCAGCAGCCTCCAGACAGGGGGCAGGGAAAAACTGTTTTTT. Its protein product is CASSLQTGGREKLFF.

Ten or more counts support this clonotype. The V and J genes are TRBV6-1 and TRBJ2-1, with TRBD1 matching over 9 bases. Unmatched junction bases numbered 10, after V lost 4 bases and J lost 6 bases. Germline CDR1 MNHNS, CDR2 SASEGT. This CDR3 has 16 residues. Written as DNA, the CDR3 is TGTGCCAGCAGTGCCTACCCGGGACAGGGAGGCAATGAGCAGTTCTTC. Translation: CASSAYPGQGGNEQFF.